These 15 T cell receptor beta chains came from one sample sequenced in a study of CXCR3-negative and CXCR3-positive naive CD8 T cells. Study-wide results and caveats: More hydrophobic TRB CDR3s were found in CXCR3-positive naive cells than in CXCR3-negative naive cells.

cDNA libraries for TRB were generated by 5' RACE incorporating UMI labels. Each CDR3 protein gets one entry in TCRdb, which reprocessed the 5' RACE reads and gives no DNA. This table lists some 130,000 distinct CDR3 sequences. These receptors are not linked to any known antigen. Source material: naive CXCR3+ CD8+ T cells from blood. This sample's subset: CD45RO-CCR7+CD27+CD95- naive CD8+ T cells expressing CXCR3 (TNR3+). The receptor set was obtained from a human donor in good health. Some clones in this sample may be carry-over from other donors' samples.

The J gene is TRBJ1-4, the V gene TRBV7-9. CDR1 and CDR2 from the germline V gene are SEHNR and FQNEAQ (reference sequence). This CDR3 spans 15 amino acids. CDR3 loop: CASSPLVATNEKLFF.

This chain uses TRBV29-1 with TRBJ1-2; TCRdb indicates TRBD1, and absent DNA this call remains unverified. Per the germline V gene, CDR1 is SQVTM and CDR2 is ANQGSEA. The CDR3 length is 15 residues. CDR3: CSAIVGTPKGYGYTF.

The V call is TRBV28, the J call TRBJ1-6; TCRdb outputs TRBD1, but without DNA this stays unchecked. The CDR3 runs 17 residues. Per the germline V gene, CDR1 is MDHEN and CDR2 is SYDVKM. CDR3 in amino acids: CASSFLSGSSYNSPLHF.

The J gene is TRBJ2-7, the V gene TRBV27; TCRdb's D gene call, TRBD2, goes unchecked for lack of DNA. The V gene's germline CDR1 is MNHEY and CDR2 SMNVEV (reference sequence). The CDR3 totals 14 residues. CDR3 loop: CASSPSGASYEQYF.

The rearrangement joins TRBV29-1 to TRBJ2-1; TCRdb returns TRBD2, unconfirmable since there is no DNA. The CDR3 has 13 amino acids. Per germline, CDR1 SQVTM and CDR2 ANQGSEA. The CDR3 is CSVLGLEYNEQFF.

V and J are TRBV4-1 and TRBJ1-2; the D call of TRBD1 rests on TCRdb alone, since no DNA is present to check it. The CDR3 is made up of 14 amino acids. Germline CDR1 and CDR2: MGHRA and YSYEKL. CDR3 amino acids: CASSPDRGRDGYTF.

This chain uses TRBV4-3 with TRBJ2-2. Germline-derived CDR1 and CDR2 are LGHNA and YSLEER. This CDR3 contains 17 residues. CDR3 protein: CASSPHLDTPNTGELFF.

The chain's CDR3 is CASSLGGRFETQYF. The rearrangement uses TRBV28 and TRBJ2-5; TCRdb's assignment of TRBD2 cannot be checked, as there is no DNA. CDR1 is MDHEN and CDR2 is SYDVKM in the germline V gene. The CDR3 has 14 residues.

The chain has TRBV19 and TRBJ1-2; TCRdb designates TRBD1, a call that cannot be tested without DNA. Germline V gene data show CDR1 as LNHDA and CDR2 as SQIVND (reference sequence). The CDR3 covers 16 residues. The CDR3 here is CASALGRMAANYGYTF.

This sequence joins TRBV12-3 or TRBV12-4 and TRBJ2-3; the D call of TRBD1 rests on TCRdb alone, since no DNA is present to check it. This CDR3 region has 13 residues. The CDR3 sequence is CASSPPPRDTQYF.

The chain has TRBV27 and TRBJ1-2. The germline gives CDR1 MNHEY, CDR2 SMNVEV (reference sequence). The CDR3 has 15 amino acids. The CDR3 is CARYSGISKSYGYTF.

The chain uses TRBV11-2 and TRBJ2-7; TCRdb's assignment of TRBD1 cannot be checked, as there is no DNA. The CDR3 spans 14 residues. The germline V gene encodes CDR1 SGHAT and CDR2 FQNNGV. The CDR3 sequence: CASSFAGDIYEQYF.

The chain couples TRBV12-3 or TRBV12-4 to TRBJ2-1; there is no DNA to check the TCRdb D call of TRBD1. This CDR3 spans 14 amino acids. This CDR3 reads CASIPGRADNEQFF.

The rearrangement joins TRBV12-3 or TRBV12-4 to TRBJ2-2; checking the TCRdb D call of TRBD2 is not possible without DNA. This CDR3 is built from 18 residues. CDR3 region: CASSLSRSGGTNTGELFF.

This chain uses TRBV7-9 with TRBJ1-1. CDR1 is SEHNR and CDR2 is FQNEAQ in the germline V gene (reference sequence). The CDR3 is 14 residues long. The CDR3 here is CASTVVQLNTEAFF.